Listed below are T cell receptor beta chains from one sample, sequenced in a study of molecular identifiers for immune sequencing clone quantification. TCRdb used MiXCR to reprocess the PCR reads, holding one entry per CDR3 protein. The table has more than 70,000 distinct CDR3 sequences, 21% seen once; the top ten hold around 1.1%. What was sequenced was naive CD8+ T cells from blood, with Jurkat cell RNA spiked in. Receptors were obtained from a human donor in good health. Some libraries in this study had Jurkat cell RNA spiked in. Each CDR3 is given with its conserved first and last residue. A D gene is named only where the DNA matches it firmly. The listing skips clone size in some rows; elsewhere it reads once, few, many or a size class.

j_gene | abundance | v_gene | d_gene | CDR3aa | CDR3nt
TRBJ2-7 | . | TRBV28 | . | CASSLAMGLSYEQYF | TGTGCCAGCAGTTTGGCGATGGGCCTTTCCTACGAGCAGTACTTC
TRBJ2-3 | many | TRBV7-6 | TRBD2 | CASSLGGGPGDTQYF | TGTGCCAGCAGCTTAGGGGGAGGGCCCGGAGATACGCAGTATTTT
TRBJ2-7 | . | TRBV2 | TRBD1 | CASSEEWGQWAYEQYF | TGTGCCAGCAGTGAAGAATGGGGACAGTGGGCCTACGAGCAGTACTTC
TRBJ2-1 | . | TRBV7-9 | . | CASSHYLAPLYNEQFF | TGTGCCAGCAGTCACTATCTAGCACCCCTCTACAATGAGCAGTTCTTC
TRBJ2-3 | many | TRBV7-6 | TRBD1 | CASSPRDREADTQYF | TGTGCCAGCAGCCCCAGGGACAGGGAAGCAGATACGCAGTATTTT
TRBJ2-1 | . | TRBV25-1 | . | CASSVMLSGANEQFF | TGTGCCAGCAGTGTAATGCTTAGCGGAGCTAATGAGCAGTTCTTC
TRBJ2-1 | . | TRBV2 | . | CASGENEFGSYNEQFF | TGTGCCAGCGGGGAGAATGAGTTCGGTTCCTACAATGAGCAGTTCTTC
TRBJ1-6 | many | TRBV10-2 | . | CASWEPGVAPLHF | TGCGCCAGCTGGGAGCCAGGCGTGGCACCCCTCCACTTT
TRBJ2-7 | . | TRBV5-1 | . | CASSLYVGAYEQYF | TGCGCCAGCAGCTTGTATGTCGGAGCCTACGAGCAGTACTTC
TRBJ2-5 | many | TRBV9 | TRBD1 | CASSPPGQGAETQYF | TGTGCCAGCAGCCCCCCGGGACAGGGGGCCGAGACCCAGTACTTC
TRBJ2-3 | . | TRBV18 | TRBD2 | CASSDIETLAGTDTQYF | TGTGCCAGCTCAGATATAGAAACACTAGCGGGCACAGATACGCAGTATTTT
TRBJ2-7 | many | TRBV28 | . | CASSFFGSVSYEQYF | TGTGCCAGCAGTTTCTTCGGGAGCGTCTCCTACGAGCAGTACTTC
TRBJ2-5 | many | TRBV27 | . | CASSSGVTELETQYF | TGTGCCAGCAGTTCCGGGGTGACTGAGCTGGAGACCCAGTACTTC
TRBJ2-5 | many | TRBV4-1 | . | CASSQESSQETQYF | TGCGCCAGCAGCCAAGAATCGAGCCAAGAGACCCAGTACTTC
TRBJ2-3 | many | TRBV20-1 | TRBD2 | CSARDSGGGEMDTQYF | TGCAGTGCTAGAGATTCCGGTGGGGGGGAAATGGATACGCAGTATTTT
TRBJ1-1 | many | TRBV5-1 | . | CASSRRDTNTEAFF | TGCGCCAGCAGCAGAAGAGACACGAACACTGAAGCTTTCTTT
TRBJ2-3 | few | TRBV30 | . | CAWGDGAAHTDTQYF | TGTGCCTGGGGGGATGGGGCGGCGCACACAGATACGCAGTATTTT
TRBJ2-3 | many | TRBV7-6 | TRBD2 | CASSSSRLPLHGTGGDPPTDTQYF | TGTGCCAGCAGCTCCTCCCGATTACCCCTCCACGGAACGGGAGGGGATCCCCCCACAGATACGCAGTATTTT
TRBJ1-3 | . | TRBV7-6 | . | CVSSSTPTSGNTIYF | TGTGTCAGCAGCTCGACACCAACCTCTGGAAACACCATATATTTT
TRBJ1-1 | many | TRBV4-3 | TRBD1 | CASSRSSTGEEKVTEAFF | TGCGCCAGCAGCCGATCCTCGACAGGGGAGGAGAAGGTCACTGAAGCTTTCTTT
TRBJ1-1 | many | TRBV7-9 | TRBD1 | CASTLGQRLEAFF | TGTGCCAGCACCCTGGGACAGCGGTTGGAAGCTTTCTTT
TRBJ2-1 | . | TRBV2 | . | CASSVGASVNEQFF | TGTGCCAGCAGTGTCGGGGCTAGCGTCAATGAGCAGTTCTTC
TRBJ2-3 | . | TRBV30 | . | CAWSVSDEPTTDTQYF | TGTGCCTGGAGTGTTAGCGACGAACCAACCACAGATACGCAGTATTTT
TRBJ2-5 | many | TRBV7-6 | TRBD2 | CASSPGLAGVTWGETQYF | TGTGCCAGCAGCCCGGGACTAGCGGGCGTCACCTGGGGAGAGACCCAGTACTTC
TRBJ2-5 | many | TRBV6-2/TRBV6-3 | . | CASMFGETQYF | TGTGCCAGCATGTTCGGGGAGACCCAGTACTTC
TRBJ2-5 | . | TRBV7-9 | TRBD2 | CASSLAGGGGPVKTQYF | TGTGCCAGCAGCTTAGCGGGTGGCGGGGGACCCGTGAAGACCCAGTACTTC
TRBJ1-1 | few | TRBV19 | TRBD1 | CASSGQGVRGIGTEAFF | TGTGCCAGTAGTGGACAGGGGGTTAGGGGTATAGGGACTGAAGCTTTCTTT
TRBJ2-7 | few | TRBV4-1 | TRBD1 | CASSQGTGAMGHEQYF | TGCGCCAGCAGCCAAGGGACAGGGGCTATGGGCCACGAGCAGTACTTC
TRBJ2-2 | many | TRBV29-1 | . | CSVVGRGTGELFF | TGCAGCGTTGTCGGGAGAGGCACCGGGGAGCTGTTTTTT